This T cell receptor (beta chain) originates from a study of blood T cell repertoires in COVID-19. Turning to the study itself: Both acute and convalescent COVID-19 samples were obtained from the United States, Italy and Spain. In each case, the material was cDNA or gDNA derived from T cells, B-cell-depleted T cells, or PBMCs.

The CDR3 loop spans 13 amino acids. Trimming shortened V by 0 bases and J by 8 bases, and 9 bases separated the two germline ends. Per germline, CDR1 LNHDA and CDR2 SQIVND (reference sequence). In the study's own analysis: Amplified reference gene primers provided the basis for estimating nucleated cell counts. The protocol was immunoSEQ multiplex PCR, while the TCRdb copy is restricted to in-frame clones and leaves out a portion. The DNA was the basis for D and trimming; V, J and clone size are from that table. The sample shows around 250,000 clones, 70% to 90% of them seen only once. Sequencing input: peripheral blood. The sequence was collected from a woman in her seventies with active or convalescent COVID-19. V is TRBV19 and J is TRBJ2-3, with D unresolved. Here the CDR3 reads CASSIDGRGTQYF. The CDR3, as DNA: TGTGCCAGTAGTATAGACGGAAGAGGTACGCAGTATTTT. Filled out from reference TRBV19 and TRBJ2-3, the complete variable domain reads DGGITQSPKYLFRKEGQNVTLSCEQNLNHDAMYWYRQDPGQGLRLIYYSQIVNDFQKGDIAEGYSVSREKKESFPLTVTSAQKNPTAFYLCASSIDGRGTQYFGPGTRLTVL.